These 11 T cell receptor beta chains originate from one sample sequenced in a study of blood T cell repertoires in COVID-19. Produced via immunoSEQ multiplex PCR; TCRdb's table is partial and in-frame only. The repertoire holds 200,000 to 300,000 clones, 70% to 85% seen once, with over 2% in the top ten. The sample taken for sequencing was peripheral blood. These receptors were taken from a man aged 35 to 55 who had recovered from COVID-19.

This clone was seen a single time. This chain uses TRBV5-5 with TRBJ1-1, with no clear D. From germline, CDR1 is SGHKS and CDR2 YYEKEE (reference sequence). This CDR3 contains 15 residues. Trimming took 3 bases from V and 7 from J, leaving 19 bases between them. The CDR3 is CASSSAREPRFEAFF. The DNA of the CDR3 is TGTGCCAGCAGCTCCGCTCGCGAGCCCCGTTTTGAAGCTTTCTTT.

The V gene is TRBV28, the J gene TRBJ1-5; perhaps TRBD1 as D (5 bases). Trimming removed 5 bases from V and 3 bases from J, with 11 bases in between. This CDR3 region has 14 residues. In germline, CDR1 is MDHEN, CDR2 SYDVKM. The CDR3 reads CASSLGLFNQPQHF. The CDR3 nucleotides read TGTGCCAGCAGTCTGGGACTTTTCAATCAGCCCCAGCATTTT.

J is TRBJ2-2 and V is TRBV7-8, with 13 nucleotides matching TRBD2. Trimming at V came to 7 bases and at J to 0 bases, leaving 2 bases not matched to a gene. Per the germline V gene, CDR1 is SGHVS and CDR2 is FQNEAQ. This CDR3 spans 16 amino acids. The CDR3 nucleotides read TGTGCCAGCAAGACTAGCGGGGGGTCGAACACCGGGGAGCTGTTTTTT. It specifies CASKTSGGSNTGELFF.

This chain joins TRBV19 and TRBJ2-5; D is unclear. Germline V gene data show CDR1 as LNHDA and CDR2 as SQIVND (reference sequence). The CDR3 loop spans 14 amino acids. Between the trimmed V and J ends, which lost 5 bases and 7 bases, there was a span of 17 bases. Here the CDR3 reads CASSPGPSVGTQYF. The CDR3 nucleotides read TGTGCCAGTAGTCCTGGTCCGAGTGTCGGGACCCAGTACTTC.

The gene calls are TRBV5-1 and TRBJ2-3, with D hard to call. Germline V gene sequence: CDR1 SGHRS, CDR2 YFSETQ. V shed 5 bases and J shed 0 bases, with 16 bases lying between them. This CDR3 spans 16 amino acids. The CDR3 DNA reads TGCGCCAGCAGGTCCGGCGCAGGTACAAGCACAGATACGCAGTATTTT. Protein: CASRSGAGTSTDTQYF.

V is TRBV9 and J is TRBJ1-6; 9 nucleotides agree with TRBD1. From germline, CDR1 is SGDLS and CDR2 YYNGEE. CDR3 length: 15 amino acids. The junction had 7 bases not matched to a gene; V was cut back by 4 bases and J by 8 bases. CDR3 DNA: TGTGCCAGCAGCTTACAGGGGGCGGGGGATTCACCCCTCCACTTT. Encoded protein: CASSLQGAGDSPLHF.

The chain combines TRBV11-3 with TRBJ1-1; D is uncertain. In germline, CDR1 is SGHNT, CDR2 YENEEA. The V end was cut by 1 base, the J end by 4 bases, with 7 bases between. The length of the CDR3 is 13 residues. CDR3: CASSLVSSTEAFF. The CDR3 region has the DNA TGTGCCAGCAGCTTAGTAAGCTCCACTGAAGCTTTCTTT.

The chain couples TRBV18 to TRBJ2-2, with 9 bases fitting TRBD1. The CDR3 runs 15 residues. V lost 3 bases to trimming and J lost 4 bases; unmatched junction nucleotides: 3. In germline, CDR1 is KGHSH, CDR2 LQKENI. The CDR3 here is CASSPPGQGTGELFF. Here the CDR3 DNA reads TGTGCCAGCTCACCGCCGGGACAGGGCACCGGGGAGCTGTTTTTT.

The rearrangement links TRBV9 to TRBJ2-3, with 15 positions matching TRBD2. In germline, CDR1 is SGDLS, CDR2 YYNGEE. The V segment lost 3 bases and the J segment 0 bases; nucleotides outside the gene matches: 5. The CDR3 is 18 amino acids. The CDR3, as DNA: TGTGCCAGCAGCGGGGGGACTAGCGGGAGGCCTAGCACAGATACGCAGTATTTT. The encoded protein is CASSGGTSGRPSTDTQYF.

The gene calls are TRBV6-6 and TRBJ1-4; a weak D match, TRBD1 (5 bases). CDR3 length: 16 amino acids. Per the germline V gene, CDR1 is MNHNY and CDR2 is SVGAGI (reference sequence). V lost 5 bases and J 4 bases, leaving 17 bases between the germline ends. The CDR3 DNA sequence: TGTGCCAGCAGTCGGGGCAACCGCCGGGGTAATGAAAAACTGTTTTTT. It specifies CASSRGNRRGNEKLFF.

CDR3 region: CASSGTSGGQETQYF. CDR3 coding DNA: TGTGCCAGCAGCGGGACTAGCGGGGGACAAGAGACCCAGTACTTC. The J gene is TRBJ2-5, the V gene TRBV7-2; 14 bases align to TRBD2. Germline CDR1 is SGHTA and CDR2 is FQGNSA. After removal of 5 bases from V and 2 bases from J, the junction contained 1 base not matched to a gene. The CDR3 has 15 amino acids.